This record concerns one T cell receptor (beta chain) sequence. Its antigen is undetermined. This sample stems from a study of cytomegalovirus exposure and HLA in healthy donors. Study results and caveats: Researchers counted roughly 150 TCR beta chains as cytomegalovirus-associated.

The donors, nominally healthy at sampling, likely had unrecorded immune exposures. PCR primers comprised 60 Vbeta and 13 Jbeta primers. Profiling relied on immunoSEQ multiplex PCR, and the TCRdb table lists in-frame clones only, not all of them. Of about 140,000 clones listed, around 84% are singletons. This receptor was identified in a man aged 50 to 60 in good health and CMV-seronegative. Source material: PBMCs.

CDR3 residues: CASSFQGADEQYF. The CDR3, as DNA: TGTGCCAGCAGCTTCCAGGGGGCGGACGAGCAGTACTTC. The chain uses TRBV5-4 and TRBJ2-7; 8 bases are a match to TRBD1. V lost 2 bases, J lost 5 bases, and 3 bases stayed unmatched. Germline lookup yields CDR1 SGHNT and CDR2 YYREEE (reference sequence). The CDR3 loop spans 13 amino acids.